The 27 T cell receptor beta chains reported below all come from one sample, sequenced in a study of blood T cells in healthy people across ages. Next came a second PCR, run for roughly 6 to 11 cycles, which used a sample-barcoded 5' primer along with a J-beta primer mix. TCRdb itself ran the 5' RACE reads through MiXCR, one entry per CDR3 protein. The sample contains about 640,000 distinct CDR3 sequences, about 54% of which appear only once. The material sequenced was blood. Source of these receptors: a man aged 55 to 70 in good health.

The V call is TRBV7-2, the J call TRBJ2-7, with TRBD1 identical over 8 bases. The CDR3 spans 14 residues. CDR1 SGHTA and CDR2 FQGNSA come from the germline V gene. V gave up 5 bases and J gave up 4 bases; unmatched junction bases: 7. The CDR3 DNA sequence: TGTGCCAGCAGCCTCCGGACAGGGCAGTACGAGCAGTACTTC. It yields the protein CASSLRTGQYEQYF.

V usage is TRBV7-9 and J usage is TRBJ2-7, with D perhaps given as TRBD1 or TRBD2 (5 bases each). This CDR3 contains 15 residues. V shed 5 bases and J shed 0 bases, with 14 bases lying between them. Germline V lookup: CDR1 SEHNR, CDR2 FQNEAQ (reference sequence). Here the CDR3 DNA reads TGTGCCAGCAGCGACGGGGCAGCGGTCTCCTACGAGCAGTACTTC. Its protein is CASSDGAAVSYEQYF.

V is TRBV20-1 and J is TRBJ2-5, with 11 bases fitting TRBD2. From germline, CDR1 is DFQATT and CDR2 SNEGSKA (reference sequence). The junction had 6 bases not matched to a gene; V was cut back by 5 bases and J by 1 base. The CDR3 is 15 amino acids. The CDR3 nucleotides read TGCAGTGCTCCACGGGGACTAGCGGTCCAAGAGACCCAGTACTTC. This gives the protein CSAPRGLAVQETQYF.

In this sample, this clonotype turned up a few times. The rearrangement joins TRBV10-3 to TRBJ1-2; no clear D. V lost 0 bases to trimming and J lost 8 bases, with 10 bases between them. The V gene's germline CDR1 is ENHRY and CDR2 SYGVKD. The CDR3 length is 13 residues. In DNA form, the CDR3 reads TGTGCCATCAGTGAGTCAGGTCGAGTAGGCTACACCTTC. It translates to CAISESGRVGYTF.

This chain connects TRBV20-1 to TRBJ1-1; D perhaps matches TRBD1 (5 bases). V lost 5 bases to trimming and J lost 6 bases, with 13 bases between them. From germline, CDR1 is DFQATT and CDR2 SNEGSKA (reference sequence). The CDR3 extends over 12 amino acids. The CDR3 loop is CSAHRNGAEAFF. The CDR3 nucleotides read TGCAGTGCTCACAGGAACGGTGCTGAAGCTTTCTTT.

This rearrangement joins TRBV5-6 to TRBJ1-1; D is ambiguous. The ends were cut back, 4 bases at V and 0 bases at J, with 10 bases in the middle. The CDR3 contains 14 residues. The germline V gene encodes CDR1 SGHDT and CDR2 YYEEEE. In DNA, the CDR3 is TGTGCCAGCAGCCCCAGGTTACTGAACACTGAAGCTTTCTTT. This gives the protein CASSPRLLNTEAFF.

The CDR3 bases are TGCGCCAGCAGCTCGGGACAGGGTTTTGCCTATGGCTACACCTTC. Protein product: CASSSGQGFAYGYTF. The gene calls are TRBV5-1 and TRBJ1-2, with 9 bases that match TRBD1. The germline gives CDR1 SGHRS, CDR2 YFSETQ. This CDR3 has 15 residues. The J segment lost 4 bases and the V segment lost 3 bases, leaving 7 bases of the junction unmatched.

The CDR3 reads CASSFGGYNEQFF. The CDR3 DNA is TGTGCCAGCAGCTTTGGGGGGTACAATGAGCAGTTCTTC. The J gene is TRBJ2-1, the V gene TRBV7-2; a possible D gene is TRBD2 (6 bases). Germline V gene sequence: CDR1 SGHTA, CDR2 FQGNSA. CDR3 length: 13 residues. V shed 3 bases and J shed 4 bases, with 7 bases lying between them. The complete variable domain, with remaining parts taken from reference TRBV7-2 and TRBJ2-1, reads GAGVSQSPSNKVTEKGKDVELRCDPISGHTALYWYRQSLGQGLEFLIYFQGNSAPDKSGLPSDRFSAERTGGSVSTLTIQRTQQEDSAVYLCASSFGGYNEQFFGPGTRLTVL.

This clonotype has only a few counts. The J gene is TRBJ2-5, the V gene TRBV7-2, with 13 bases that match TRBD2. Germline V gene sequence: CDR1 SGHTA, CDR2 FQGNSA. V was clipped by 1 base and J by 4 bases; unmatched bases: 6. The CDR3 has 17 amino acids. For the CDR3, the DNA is TGTGCCAGCAGCTTAGGGGAACTAGCGGGGGGGCGAGAGACCCAGTACTTC. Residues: CASSLGELAGGRETQYF.

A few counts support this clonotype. The CDR3 nucleotides read TGCAGCGTTGGGCAGGTTCGCGAGCAGTACTTC. Protein product: CSVGQVREQYF. The genes are TRBV29-1 and TRBJ2-7; no definite D call. The CDR3 runs 11 residues. V was pared by 4 bases and J by 6 bases, with 10 bases between. Germline V gives CDR1 SQVTM, CDR2 ANQGSEA.

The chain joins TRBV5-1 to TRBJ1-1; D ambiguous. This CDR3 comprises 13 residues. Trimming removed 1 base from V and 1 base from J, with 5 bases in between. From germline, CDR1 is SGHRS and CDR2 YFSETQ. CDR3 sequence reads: CASSLWGNTEAFF. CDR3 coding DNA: TGCGCCAGCAGCTTGTGGGGGAACACTGAAGCTTTCTTT.

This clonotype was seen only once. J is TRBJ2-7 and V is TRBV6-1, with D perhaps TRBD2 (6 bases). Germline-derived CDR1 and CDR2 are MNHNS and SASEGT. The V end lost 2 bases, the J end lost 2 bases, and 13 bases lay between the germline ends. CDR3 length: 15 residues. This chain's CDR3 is CASSETSTGAYEQYF. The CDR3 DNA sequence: TGTGCCAGCAGTGAAACATCAACGGGAGCCTACGAGCAGTACTTC.

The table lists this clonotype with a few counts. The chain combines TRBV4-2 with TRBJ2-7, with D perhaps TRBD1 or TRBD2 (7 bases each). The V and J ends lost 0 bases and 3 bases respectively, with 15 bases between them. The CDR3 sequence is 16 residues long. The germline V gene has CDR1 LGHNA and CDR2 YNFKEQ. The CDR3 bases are TGTGCCAGCAGCCAAGATTCCCAGGGGGGGCTCTACGAGCAGTACTTC. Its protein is CASSQDSQGGLYEQYF.

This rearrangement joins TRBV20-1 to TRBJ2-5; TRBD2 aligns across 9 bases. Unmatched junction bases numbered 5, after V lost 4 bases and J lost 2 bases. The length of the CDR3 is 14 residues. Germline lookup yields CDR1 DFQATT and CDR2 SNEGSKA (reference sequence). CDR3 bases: TGCAGTGCTAATAAGCGGGGGGTGCAAGAGACCCAGTACTTC. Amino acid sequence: CSANKRGVQETQYF.

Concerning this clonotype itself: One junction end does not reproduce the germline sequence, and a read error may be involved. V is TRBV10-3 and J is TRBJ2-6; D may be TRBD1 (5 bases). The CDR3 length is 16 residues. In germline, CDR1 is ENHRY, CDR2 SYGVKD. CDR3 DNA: TGTGCCAGCAGTTTATGGGGCAGGGCAGGGGCCAACGTCCTGACTTTC. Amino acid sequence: CASSLWGRAGANVLTF.

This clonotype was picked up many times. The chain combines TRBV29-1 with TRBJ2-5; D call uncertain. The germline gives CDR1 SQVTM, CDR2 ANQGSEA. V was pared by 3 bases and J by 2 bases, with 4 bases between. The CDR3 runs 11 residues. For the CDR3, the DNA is TGCAGCGTTGACAGACAAGAGACCCAGTACTTC. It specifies CSVDRQETQYF. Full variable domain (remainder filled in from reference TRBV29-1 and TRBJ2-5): SAVISQKPSRDICQRGTSLTIQCQVDSQVTMMFWYRQQPGQSLTLIATANQGSEATYESGFVIDKFPISRPNLTFSTLTVSNMSPEDSSIYLCSVDRQETQYFGPGTRLLVL.

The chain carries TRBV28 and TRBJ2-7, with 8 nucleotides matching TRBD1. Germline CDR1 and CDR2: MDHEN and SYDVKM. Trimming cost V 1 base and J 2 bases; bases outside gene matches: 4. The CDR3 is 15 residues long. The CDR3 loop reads CASSLSGTGTYEQYF. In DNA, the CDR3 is TGTGCCAGCAGTTTATCCGGGACAGGCACCTACGAGCAGTACTTC.

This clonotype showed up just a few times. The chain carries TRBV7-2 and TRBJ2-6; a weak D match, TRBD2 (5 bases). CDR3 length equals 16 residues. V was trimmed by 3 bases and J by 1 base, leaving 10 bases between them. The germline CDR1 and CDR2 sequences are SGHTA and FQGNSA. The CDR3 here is CASSFGGPSGANVLTF. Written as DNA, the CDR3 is TGTGCCAGCAGCTTTGGAGGTCCATCTGGGGCCAACGTCCTGACTTTC.

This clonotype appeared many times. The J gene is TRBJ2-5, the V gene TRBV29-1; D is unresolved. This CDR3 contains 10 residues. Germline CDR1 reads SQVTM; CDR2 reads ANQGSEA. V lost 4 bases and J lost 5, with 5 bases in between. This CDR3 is CSVGPETQYF. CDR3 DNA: TGCAGCGTTGGTCCGGAGACCCAGTACTTC.

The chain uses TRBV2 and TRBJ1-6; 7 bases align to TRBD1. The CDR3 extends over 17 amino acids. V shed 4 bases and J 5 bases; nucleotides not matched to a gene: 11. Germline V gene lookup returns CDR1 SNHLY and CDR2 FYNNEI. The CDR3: CASSVRQGGPHNSPLHF. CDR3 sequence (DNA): TGTGCCAGCAGTGTAAGACAGGGCGGACCACATAATTCACCCCTCCACTTT.

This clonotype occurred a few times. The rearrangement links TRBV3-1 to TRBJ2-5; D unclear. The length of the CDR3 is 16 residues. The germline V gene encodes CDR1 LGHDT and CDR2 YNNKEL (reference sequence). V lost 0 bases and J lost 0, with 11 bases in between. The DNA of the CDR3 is TGTGCCAGCAGCCAAGATGCCAGGCCCTACCAAGAGACCCAGTACTTC. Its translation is CASSQDARPYQETQYF.

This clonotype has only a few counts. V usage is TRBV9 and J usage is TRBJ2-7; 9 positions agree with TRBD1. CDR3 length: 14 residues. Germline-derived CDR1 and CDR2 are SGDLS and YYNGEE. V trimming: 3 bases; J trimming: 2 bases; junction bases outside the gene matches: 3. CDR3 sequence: CASSAGDRAYEQYF. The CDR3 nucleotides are TGTGCCAGCAGCGCCGGGGACAGGGCCTACGAGCAGTACTTC.

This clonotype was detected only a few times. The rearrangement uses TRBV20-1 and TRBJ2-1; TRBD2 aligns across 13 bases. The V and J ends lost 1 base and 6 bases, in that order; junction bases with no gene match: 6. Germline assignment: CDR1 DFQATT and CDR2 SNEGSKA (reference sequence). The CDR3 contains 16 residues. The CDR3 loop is CSARAPTSGGANEQFF. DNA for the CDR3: TGCAGTGCTAGAGCCCCCACTAGCGGGGGGGCCAATGAGCAGTTCTTC.

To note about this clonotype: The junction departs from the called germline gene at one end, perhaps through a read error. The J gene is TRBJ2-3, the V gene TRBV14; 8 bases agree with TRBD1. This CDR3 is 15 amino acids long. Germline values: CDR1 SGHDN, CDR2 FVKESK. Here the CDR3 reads CASSQADRVTDTRYF. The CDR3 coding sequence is TGTGCCAGCAGCCAAGCGGACAGGGTGACAGATACGCGGTATTTT.

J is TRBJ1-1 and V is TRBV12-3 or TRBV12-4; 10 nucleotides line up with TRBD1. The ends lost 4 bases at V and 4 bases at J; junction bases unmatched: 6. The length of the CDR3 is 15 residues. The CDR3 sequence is CASSSGTGVGTEAFF. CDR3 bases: TGTGCCAGCAGTTCCGGGACAGGGGTGGGCACTGAAGCTTTCTTT.

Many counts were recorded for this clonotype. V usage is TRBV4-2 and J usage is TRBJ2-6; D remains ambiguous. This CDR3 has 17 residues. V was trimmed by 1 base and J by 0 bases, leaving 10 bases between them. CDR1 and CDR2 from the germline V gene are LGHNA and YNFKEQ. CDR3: CASSQVGLLSGANVLTF. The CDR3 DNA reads TGTGCCAGCAGCCAAGTAGGTCTCCTCTCTGGGGCCAACGTCCTGACTTTC.

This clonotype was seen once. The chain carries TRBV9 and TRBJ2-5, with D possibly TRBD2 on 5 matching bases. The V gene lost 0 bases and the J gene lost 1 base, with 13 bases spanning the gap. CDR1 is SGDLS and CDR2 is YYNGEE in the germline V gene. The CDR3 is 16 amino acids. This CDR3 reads CASSVGGSPTQETQYF. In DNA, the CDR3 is TGTGCCAGCAGCGTAGGAGGGAGTCCTACCCAAGAGACCCAGTACTTC.